These T cell receptor beta chains were read from a single sample in a study of blood T cell repertoires in COVID-19. The protocol was immunoSEQ multiplex PCR, while the TCRdb copy is restricted to in-frame clones and leaves out a portion. The data contain about 9,000 clones, 80% to 90% of them seen just once; the ten biggest clones take up 7% to 10%. Sequencing was performed on peripheral blood. The receptors come from a human donor in a cohort sampled during active COVID-19. Both conserved end residues are trimmed from each CDR3. A D gene is named only where the DNA matches it firmly.

TRBD2 | 11 | TRBV5-6 | ASSLASGYEQY
TRBD2 | 13 | TRBV6-5 | ASSRASGSSYEQY
- | 16 | TRBV28 | ASRSTLDRAFSTDTQY
- | 13 | TRBV7-9 | ASSLGEFGNQPQH
- | 11 | TRBV7-2 | ASSLAQSYEQY
- | 13 | TRBV21-1 | ASSKAASNTGELF
TRBD1 | 12 | TRBV27 | ASSPLTGLDEQF
- | 13 | TRBV7-2 | ASSPSPGASGELF
TRBD1 | 13 | TRBV5-6 | ASSLGTGGFYEQY
TRBD1 | 12 | TRBV5-1 | ASRSGQGEYGYT
- | 10 | TRBV18 | ASSVRPETQY
- | 13 | TRBV6-5 | ASSPRTEMNTEAF
- | 10 | TRBV7-8 | ASSPGGQPQH
TRBD1 | 12 | TRBV6-5 | ANTQGASNQPQH
TRBD1 | 12 | TRBV7-2 | ASSGTGGTNIQY
- | 13 | TRBV24-1 | ATSVGGGFTGELF
- | 12 | TRBV6-6 | ASSYNGGSYEQY
TRBD2 | 14 | TRBV5-8 | ASSLPSGRALWEQY
TRBD2 | 14 | TRBV7-9 | ASSLGLAGLGETQY
TRBD2 | 14 | TRBV6-5 | ASSYGVLAGLNEQF
- | 12 | TRBV28 | ASRYQGFSYEQY
TRBD1 | 14 | TRBV4-3 | ASSQGTGQHGSSYT
- | 9 | TRBV24-1 | ATTKFNEQF
TRBD2 | 14 | TRBV7-2 | ASSLFLAGENGELF
TRBD2 | 13 | TRBV18 | ASSPTSAFSYEQY
- | 11 | TRBV7-2 | ASSSPVYNEQF
TRBD2 | 14 | TRBV10-1 | ASSELVLAGQETQY
TRBD1 | 12 | TRBV30 | AWSEGQLNQPQH
- | 16 | TRBV7-8 | ASSDGQMRFSGANVLT
TRBD1 | 13 | TRBV6-6 | ASRPGQPYNSPLH
TRBD1 | 11 | TRBV3-1/TRBV3-2 | ASSPRTGAEQY
- | 14 | TRBV4-1 | ASSQDILAPYNEQF
- | 13 | TRBV2 | ASSETGTAAYEQY
- | 13 | TRBV3-1/TRBV3-2 | ASSQDPPGTYEQY
- | 13 | TRBV7-7 | ASSLPGSIEETQY
- | 14 | TRBV28 | ASTVQARANTGELF
- | 11 | TRBV7-2 | ASSLGESYEQY
TRBD1 | 16 | TRBV14 | ASSQDRDRVPQSYEQY
- | 12 | TRBV7-6 | ASSLGGTYNEQF
- | 11 | TRBV6-5 | ASRTNSNQPQH
TRBD1 | 13 | TRBV28 | ASSSNRGLTGELF
- | 11 | TRBV9 | ASSPGLSHEQY
TRBD2 | 13 | TRBV13 | ASSSPTSGRNEQF
- | 11 | TRBV19 | ASSPGGRYEQY
- | 11 | TRBV27 | ASTLAFGYEQY
TRBD1 | 12 | TRBV6-5 | ASSTWTGEETQY